One sample yielded the 8 T cell receptor beta chains listed below, sequenced in a study of cytomegalovirus exposure and HLA in healthy donors. The PCR had 60 Vbeta and 13 Jbeta primers. The protocol was immunoSEQ multiplex PCR, while the TCRdb copy is restricted to in-frame clones and leaves out a portion. The sample contains about 230,000 clones, approximately 85% of which appear only once. Source material: PBMCs. All receptors derive from a girl aged 2 to 10 in good health and CMV-seronegative.

The chain carries TRBV7-7 and TRBJ2-7; D perhaps matches TRBD2 (6 bases). CDR3 length: 15 residues. The germline V gene encodes CDR1 SSHAT and CDR2 FNYEAQ (reference sequence). V lost 1 base and J 1 base, leaving 11 bases between the germline ends. The CDR3 sequence is CASSLVYGTSYEQYF. The CDR3 DNA sequence: TGTGCCAGCAGCTTAGTGTACGGGACTTCCTACGAGCAGTACTTC.

The V gene is TRBV27, the J gene TRBJ1-5, with 12 bases that match TRBD1. With 3 bases clipped from V and 5 bases from J, the junction kept 2 bases outside the gene matches. CDR3 length equals 15 residues. Looked up from germline, CDR1 is MNHEY and CDR2 is SMNVEV (reference sequence). This CDR3 reads CASSLGTGGYQPQHF. Written as DNA, the CDR3 is TGTGCCAGCAGTTTGGGGACAGGGGGCTATCAGCCCCAGCATTTT.

This clone has a handful of counts. V is TRBV5-4 and J is TRBJ1-1; the match to TRBD1 covers 8 bases. Per germline, CDR1 SGHNT and CDR2 YYREEE (reference sequence). The V gene end was trimmed by 4 bases and the J gene end by 1 base; junction bases not matched to a gene: 6. The CDR3 consists of 15 residues. The chain's CDR3 is CASSLPGQGNTEAFF. CDR3 nucleotide sequence: TGTGCCAGCAGCCTACCCGGACAGGGGAACACTGAAGCTTTCTTT. Supplemented by reference TRBV5-4 and TRBJ1-1, the full variable domain reads ETGVTQSPTHLIKTRGQQVTLRCSSQSGHNTVSWYQQALGQGPQFIFQYYREEENGRGNFPPRFSGLQFPNYSSELNVNALELDDSALYLCASSLPGQGNTEAFFGQGTRLTVV.

V is TRBV6-5 and J is TRBJ2-3; D is ambiguous. From germline, CDR1 is MNHEY and CDR2 SVGAGI. Trimming removed 8 bases at V and 4 bases at J, with 13 bases between. CDR3 length: 13 residues. The CDR3, as DNA: TGTGCCAGCCGCTCGCTAGATGCAGATACGCAGTATTTT. This sequence encodes CASRSLDADTQYF.

The chain couples TRBV7-9 to TRBJ2-5; 7 bases agree with TRBD2. CDR3 length equals 15 residues. V was pared by 2 bases and J by 2 bases, with 5 bases of the junction left unmatched. Looked up from germline, CDR1 is SEHNR and CDR2 is FQNEAQ (reference sequence). CDR3 region: CASSLWVGGQETQYF. CDR3 nucleotides: TGTGCCAGCAGCTTATGGGTGGGGGGGCAAGAGACCCAGTACTTC.

This sequence joins TRBV5-1 and TRBJ1-3; perhaps TRBD1 as D (5 bases). CDR1 and CDR2 (germline): SGHRS, YFSETQ. CDR3 length equals 14 residues. The V end was cut by 8 bases, the J end by 4 bases, with 16 bases between. In DNA, the CDR3 is TGCGCCAGTAGGCCCGCAGGGTCCGGAAACACCATATATTTT. Amino acids: CASRPAGSGNTIYF.

The V call is TRBV6-1, the J call TRBJ2-3, with D maybe TRBD2 (7 bases). Germline V CDR1 and CDR2: MNHNS, SASEGT. This CDR3 region has 12 residues. V dropped 7 bases and J dropped 4 bases, with 9 bases sitting between them. In DNA form, the CDR3 reads TGTGCCAGCAAGGGGGGGGCAGATACGCAGTATTTT. Amino acid sequence: CASKGGADTQYF.

The chain uses TRBV6-1 and TRBJ2-7; D unclear. Germline assignment: CDR1 MNHNS and CDR2 SASEGT. The length of the CDR3 is 14 residues. V was pared by 8 bases and J by 2 bases, with 16 bases between. CDR3 sequence reads: CASCFSRVAYEQYF. DNA for the CDR3: TGTGCCAGCTGTTTCTCCCGGGTAGCCTACGAGCAGTACTTC.